This is a list of T cell receptor beta chains from one sample in a study of blood T cells in healthy people across ages. TCRdb re-called the 5' RACE reads with MiXCR, one entry per CDR3 protein. This sample has 800,000 or so distinct CDR3 sequences, with around 62% found just once. Material for sequencing was blood. The receptors stem from a man aged 25-45 years in good health. Both conserved end residues are part of each CDR3. Each record gives: D gene, J gene, clone size, V gene, CDR3 length, CDR3 protein. D genes are given only for firm matches. The listing skips clone size in some rows; elsewhere it reads once, few, many or a size class.

d_call: .; j_call: TRBJ2-1; clone_size: .; v_call: TRBV29-1; cdr3_length: 15; cdr3_aa: CSVGSGQRAYNGQFF
d_call: .; j_call: TRBJ1-5; clone_size: many; v_call: TRBV7-2; cdr3_length: 15; cdr3_aa: CASSLGKGGNQPQHF
d_call: TRBD1; j_call: TRBJ2-7; clone_size: .; v_call: TRBV10-3; cdr3_length: 13; cdr3_aa: CAIRRDSSYEQYF
d_call: .; j_call: TRBJ2-1; clone_size: .; v_call: TRBV7-9; cdr3_length: 16; cdr3_aa: CASSRTGEGPYNEQFF
d_call: .; j_call: TRBJ1-5; clone_size: .; v_call: TRBV9; cdr3_length: 13; cdr3_aa: CASAEGNYRPQHF
d_call: .; j_call: TRBJ2-1; clone_size: .; v_call: TRBV9; cdr3_length: 13; cdr3_aa: CASSVAFYNEQFF
d_call: TRBD1; j_call: TRBJ2-3; clone_size: .; v_call: TRBV4-2; cdr3_length: 16; cdr3_aa: CASSQDATGGVRTQYF
d_call: TRBD1; j_call: TRBJ2-1; clone_size: .; v_call: TRBV12-3/TRBV12-4; cdr3_length: 15; cdr3_aa: CASTSGGLLNNEQFF
d_call: .; j_call: TRBJ2-1; clone_size: .; v_call: TRBV11-2; cdr3_length: 15; cdr3_aa: CASRAVTGSYNEQFF
d_call: .; j_call: TRBJ1-4; clone_size: few; v_call: TRBV5-1; cdr3_length: 16; cdr3_aa: CASSLGQAATNEKLFF
d_call: .; j_call: TRBJ2-7; clone_size: .; v_call: TRBV10-3; cdr3_length: 18; cdr3_aa: CAISESIRAGPVSYEQYF
d_call: TRBD2; j_call: TRBJ2-1; clone_size: .; v_call: TRBV7-2; cdr3_length: 15; cdr3_aa: CASSLRTRAFSEQFF
d_call: TRBD1; j_call: .; clone_size: .; v_call: TRBV9; cdr3_length: 14; cdr3_aa: CASSAGQREGEQYF
d_call: TRBD2; j_call: .; clone_size: few; v_call: TRBV7-8; cdr3_length: 16; cdr3_aa: CASSIRTSGGADEQYF
d_call: .; j_call: TRBJ2-1; clone_size: .; v_call: TRBV4-3; cdr3_length: 15; cdr3_aa: CASSQDVGTYNEQFF
d_call: TRBD1; j_call: TRBJ2-3; clone_size: .; v_call: TRBV20-1; cdr3_length: 14; cdr3_aa: CSAPRGTGAYTQYF
d_call: TRBD2; j_call: TRBJ2-7; clone_size: many; v_call: TRBV4-3; cdr3_length: 14; cdr3_aa: CASSLAGDSYEQYF
d_call: .; j_call: TRBJ1-5; clone_size: .; v_call: TRBV10-3; cdr3_length: 16; cdr3_aa: CAISESVRAGNQPQHF
d_call: TRBD1; j_call: TRBJ1-2; clone_size: .; v_call: TRBV7-9; cdr3_length: 13; cdr3_aa: CASSLGQKHGYTF
d_call: .; j_call: TRBJ2-7; clone_size: .; v_call: TRBV9; cdr3_length: 13; cdr3_aa: CASSVAPRDEQYF
d_call: TRBD2; j_call: TRBJ2-7; clone_size: .; v_call: TRBV6-6; cdr3_length: 15; cdr3_aa: CASSYSSRGGLEQYF
d_call: .; j_call: TRBJ2-1; clone_size: once; v_call: TRBV3-1; cdr3_length: 15; cdr3_aa: CASSQDGPGKNEQFF
d_call: TRBD2; j_call: TRBJ2-5; clone_size: few; v_call: TRBV7-7; cdr3_length: 15; cdr3_aa: CASSPPRGGAETQYF
d_call: .; j_call: TRBJ1-2; clone_size: .; v_call: TRBV7-2; cdr3_length: 15; cdr3_aa: CASSLEAGRNYGYTF
d_call: TRBD1; j_call: TRBJ2-3; clone_size: .; v_call: TRBV6-1; cdr3_length: 15; cdr3_aa: CASSSWDRVVDTQYF
d_call: .; j_call: TRBJ2-1; clone_size: .; v_call: TRBV27; cdr3_length: 16; cdr3_aa: CATNFDSIMGPNEQFF
d_call: .; j_call: TRBJ2-3; clone_size: few; v_call: TRBV7-2; cdr3_length: 14; cdr3_aa: CASSLPGSTDTQYF
d_call: .; j_call: TRBJ2-3; clone_size: .; v_call: TRBV7-6; cdr3_length: 12; cdr3_aa: CASSTWTDTQYF
d_call: .; j_call: .; clone_size: .; v_call: TRBV20-1; cdr3_length: 13; cdr3_aa: CSARVGGGETQYF
d_call: .; j_call: TRBJ1-2; clone_size: .; v_call: TRBV20-1; cdr3_length: 13; cdr3_aa: CSARPRPGDGYTF
d_call: .; j_call: TRBJ2-1; clone_size: .; v_call: TRBV29-1; cdr3_length: 12; cdr3_aa: CSVESGNNEQFF
d_call: TRBD1; j_call: TRBJ2-7; clone_size: .; v_call: TRBV9; cdr3_length: 14; cdr3_aa: CASSFRDRNYEQYF
d_call: .; j_call: .; clone_size: once; v_call: TRBV10-3; cdr3_length: 14; cdr3_aa: CAISETGRSYEQYF
d_call: TRBD2; j_call: TRBJ2-5; clone_size: .; v_call: TRBV6-2/TRBV6-3; cdr3_length: 14; cdr3_aa: CASRDGGTQETQYF
d_call: .; j_call: TRBJ1-2; clone_size: .; v_call: TRBV10-3; cdr3_length: 15; cdr3_aa: CAISESGRGAHGYTF
d_call: TRBD1; j_call: TRBJ2-3; clone_size: few; v_call: TRBV6-5; cdr3_length: 14; cdr3_aa: CASSRDRFTDTQYF
d_call: .; j_call: TRBJ2-3; clone_size: once; v_call: TRBV6-5; cdr3_length: 12; cdr3_aa: CASSNVGDTQYF
d_call: .; j_call: TRBJ2-5; clone_size: .; v_call: TRBV10-3; cdr3_length: 13; cdr3_aa: CAISKQKQETQYF
d_call: TRBD2; j_call: TRBJ2-7; clone_size: few; v_call: TRBV7-2; cdr3_length: 14; cdr3_aa: CASSLGLALYEQYF
d_call: .; j_call: TRBJ1-2; clone_size: .; v_call: TRBV9; cdr3_length: 13; cdr3_aa: CASSSASGYGYTF
d_call: .; j_call: TRBJ2-7; clone_size: .; v_call: TRBV7-2; cdr3_length: 15; cdr3_aa: CASSLALGQGYEQYF
d_call: TRBD2; j_call: .; clone_size: .; v_call: TRBV18; cdr3_length: 16; cdr3_aa: CASSPTSGARGETQYF
d_call: TRBD2; j_call: TRBJ2-3; clone_size: .; v_call: TRBV20-1; cdr3_length: 16; cdr3_aa: CSARALSGGVTDTQYF